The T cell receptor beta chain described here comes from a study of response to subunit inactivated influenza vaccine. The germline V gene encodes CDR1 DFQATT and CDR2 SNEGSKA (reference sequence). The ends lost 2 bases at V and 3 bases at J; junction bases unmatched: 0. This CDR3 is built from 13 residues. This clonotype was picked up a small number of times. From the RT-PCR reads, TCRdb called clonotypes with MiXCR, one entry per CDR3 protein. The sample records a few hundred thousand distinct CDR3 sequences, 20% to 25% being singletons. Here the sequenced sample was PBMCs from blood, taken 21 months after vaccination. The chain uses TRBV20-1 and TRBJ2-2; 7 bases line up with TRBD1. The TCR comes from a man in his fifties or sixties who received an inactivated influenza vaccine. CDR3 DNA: TGCAGTGCTAGACAGGGGGACACCGGGGAGCTGTTTTTT. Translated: CSARQGDTGELFF.